The 23 T cell receptor beta chains below come from one sample, sequenced in a study of blood T cell repertoires in COVID-19. The assay was immunoSEQ multiplex PCR, and TCRdb's table has in-frame clones only and misses some. This table has more than 85,000 clones, 70% to 90% appearing once. The sample was PBMCs or T cells enriched from blood (not recorded which). The receptors come from a woman between 50 and 59 years old who had recovered from COVID-19.

The chain links TRBV11-1 to TRBJ1-2, with a tentative D call TRBD1 (6 bases). Germline lookup yields CDR1 SGHAT and CDR2 FQDESV (reference sequence). The CDR3 length is 14 residues. Trimming took 3 bases from V and 2 from J, leaving 10 bases between them. The CDR3, as DNA: TGTGCCAGCAGCTTCAGGACAGAGAACTATGGCTACACCTTC. Translating it yields CASSFRTENYGYTF.

This chain uses TRBV6-5 with TRBJ2-1, with TRBD1 as a possible D gene (5 bases). Germline assignment: CDR1 MNHEY and CDR2 SVGAGI. The V end lost 2 bases, the J end lost 0 bases, and 8 bases lay between the germline ends. The CDR3 sequence is 15 residues long. CDR3 loop: CASSYADNSYNEQFF. In DNA, the CDR3 is TGTGCCAGCAGTTACGCGGACAACTCCTACAATGAGCAGTTCTTC.

The chain employs TRBV9 and TRBJ2-7, with 7 bases identical to TRBD2. J lost 4 bases, V lost 4 bases, and 8 bases had no gene match. Germline values: CDR1 SGDLS, CDR2 YYNGEE. The CDR3 covers 14 residues. The CDR3 coding sequence is TGTGCCAGCAGCCCAGGACTAGACGCATACGAGCAGTACTTC. Protein product: CASSPGLDAYEQYF. The whole variable domain, filled in from reference TRBV9 and TRBJ2-7, reads DSGVTQTPKHLITATGQRVTLRCSPRSGDLSVYWYQQSLDQGLQFLIQYYNGEERAKGNILERFSAQQFPDLHSELNLSSLELGDSALYFCASSPGLDAYEQYFGPGTRLTVT.

The chain links TRBV7-3 to TRBJ2-5, with 10 bases aligning to TRBD2. CDR1 is SGHTA, CDR2 FQGTGA, per germline. V was pared by 1 base and J by 2 bases, with 4 bases of the junction left unmatched. This CDR3 contains 16 residues. The CDR3 loop reads CASSLSPSGGQETQYF. DNA of the CDR3: TGTGCCAGCAGCTTAAGTCCTAGCGGGGGACAAGAGACCCAGTACTTC. The variable domain in full, completed from reference TRBV7-3 and TRBJ2-5, reads GAGVSQTPSNKVTEKGKYVELRCDPISGHTALYWYRQSLGQGPEFLIYFQGTGAADDSGLPNDRFFAVRPEGSVSTLKIQRTERGDSAVYLCASSLSPSGGQETQYFGPGTRLLVL.

CDR3 residues: CASSPSTGNTEAFF. In nucleotides, the CDR3 is TGTGCCAGCAGCCCCTCGACAGGGAACACTGAAGCTTTCTTT. The chain couples TRBV11-2 to TRBJ1-1, with a weak D call TRBD1 (6 bases). This CDR3 contains 14 residues. Looked up from germline, CDR1 is SGHAT and CDR2 is FQNNGV. V lost 5 bases and J lost 1, with 11 bases in between.

This clone was seen a few times. The DNA of the CDR3 is TGTGCCAGCAGTTACGGCCTAGCGGATAATGAGCAGTTCTTC. Its translation: CASSYGLADNEQFF. V usage is TRBV2 and J usage is TRBJ2-1; 7 positions match TRBD2. Germline V gene sequence: CDR1 SNHLY, CDR2 FYNNEI. The V and J ends lost 5 bases and 7 bases, in that order; junction bases with no gene match: 8. The CDR3 has 14 residues. Full variable domain (missing parts from reference TRBV2 and TRBJ2-1): EPEVTQTPSHQVTQMGQEVILRCVPISNHLYFYWYRQILGQKVEFLVSFYNNEISEKSEIFDDQFSVERPDGSNFTLKIRSTKLEDSAMYFCASSYGLADNEQFFGPGTRLTVL.

J is TRBJ1-6 and V is TRBV10-2; unclear D gene. V dropped 3 bases and J dropped 5 bases, with 14 bases sitting between them. Looked up from germline, CDR1 is WSHSY and CDR2 is SAAADI. CDR3 length: 16 amino acids. The CDR3 here is CASSDQEGRNNSPLHF. The CDR3 DNA sequence: TGCGCCAGCAGTGATCAGGAGGGCCGTAATAATTCACCCCTCCACTTT.

CDR3 sequence: CASSPGLAGSNTGELFF. The CDR3 coding sequence is TGTGCCAGCTCACCGGGACTAGCGGGTTCGAACACCGGGGAGCTGTTTTTT. This chain uses TRBV18 with TRBJ2-2; TRBD2 aligns across 12 bases. J was trimmed by 0 bases and V by 3 bases; bases with no gene match: 2. Germline assignment: CDR1 KGHSH and CDR2 LQKENI. There are 17 residues in the CDR3.

This rearrangement joins TRBV20-1 to TRBJ2-7, with 10 bases fitting TRBD2. Germline-derived CDR1 and CDR2 are DFQATT and SNEGSKA (reference sequence). The junction had 8 bases not matched to a gene; V was cut back by 3 bases and J by 3 bases. The CDR3 contains 15 residues. The DNA of the CDR3 is TGCAGTGCTAGTGGTCAACTAGCGGGAATCTACGAGCAGTACTTC. Translated: CSASGQLAGIYEQYF.

V gene TRBV29-1 combines with J gene TRBJ1-1; a weak D match, TRBD1 (5 bases). CDR1 is SQVTM and CDR2 is ANQGSEA in the germline V gene. Trimming pared 6 bases from V and 5 bases from J, leaving 13 bases between. The CDR3 runs 12 residues. The CDR3 loop is CSVWDSRTEAFF. Here the CDR3 DNA reads TGCAGCGTATGGGACTCCAGGACTGAAGCTTTCTTT. Variable domain in full (rest from reference TRBV29-1 and TRBJ1-1): SAVISQKPSRDICQRGTSLTIQCQVDSQVTMMFWYRQQPGQSLTLIATANQGSEATYESGFVIDKFPISRPNLTFSTLTVSNMSPEDSSIYLCSVWDSRTEAFFGQGTRLTVV.

This clone was counted a single time. V usage is TRBV29-1 and J usage is TRBJ1-2, with D possibly matching TRBD1 (5 bases). The CDR3 spans 13 residues. Germline V lookup: CDR1 SQVTM, CDR2 ANQGSEA. The V and J ends lost 7 bases and 3 bases respectively, with 15 bases between them. CDR3 sequence: CSGAEGVDYGYTF. In DNA form, the CDR3 reads TGCAGCGGCGCGGAAGGGGTTGACTATGGCTACACCTTC.

V and J are TRBV29-1 and TRBJ1-1; TRBD1 matches at 7 bases. After removal of 5 bases from V and 0 bases from J, the junction contained 9 bases not matched to a gene. From germline, CDR1 is SQVTM and CDR2 ANQGSEA. The CDR3 runs to 15 residues. The CDR3 here is CSVLGDSAMNTEAFF. CDR3 coding DNA: TGCAGCGTTCTAGGGGACAGCGCCATGAACACTGAAGCTTTCTTT.

This clone was observed a handful of times. This chain links TRBV2 with TRBJ1-2; no clear D gene. Germline V lookup: CDR1 SNHLY, CDR2 FYNNEI. The CDR3 runs to 13 residues. Deletions cut 2 bases from V and 8 bases from J, with 12 bases between. This CDR3 is CASSEWATSGYTF. In DNA, the CDR3 is TGTGCCAGCAGTGAATGGGCAACGAGCGGCTACACCTTC.

The V call is TRBV13, the J call TRBJ1-6; perhaps TRBD1 as D (6 bases). CDR1 and CDR2 (germline): PRHDT, FYEKMQ (reference sequence). The length of the CDR3 is 16 residues. The V end was cut by 3 bases, the J end by 7 bases, with 16 bases between. CDR3 DNA: TGTGCCAGCAGCTTCTTAGGTTCCGGACAGAATTCACCCCTCCACTTT. Amino acids: CASSFLGSGQNSPLHF.

CDR3 protein: CASSQDGWSQETQYF. CDR3 nucleotides: TGTGCCAGCAGCCAAGATGGGTGGAGTCAAGAGACCCAGTACTTC. The gene calls are TRBV3-1 (or the pseudogene TRBV3-2) and TRBJ2-5, with unresolved D. Trimming stripped 0 bases from V and 2 bases from J, with 10 bases between. The CDR3 sequence is 15 residues long. The germline V gene has CDR1 LGHDT and CDR2 YNNKEL (reference sequence).

This sequence joins TRBV18 and TRBJ2-7; weak D call: TRBD1 (5 bases). The CDR3 extends over 16 amino acids. Trimming pared 1 base from V and 6 bases from J, leaving 19 bases between. Germline-derived CDR1 and CDR2 are KGHSH and LQKENI. In DNA form, the CDR3 reads TGTGCCAGCTCACCACTATTGTTGCAAGACAGTAGCGAGCAGTACTTC. It specifies CASSPLLLQDSSEQYF.

The chain employs TRBV4-1 and TRBJ1-6, with TRBD1 as a possible D gene (5 bases). CDR1 and CDR2 from the germline V gene are MGHRA and YSYEKL. The CDR3 spans 14 residues. Trimming left V 0 bases short and J 9 bases short, with 9 bases between. The CDR3 nucleotides read TGCGCCAGCAGCCAAGATATTCAGGGTTCACCCCTCCACTTT. Protein product: CASSQDIQGSPLHF.

V and J are TRBV10-3 and TRBJ1-1, with D tentatively TRBD1 (5 bases). The CDR3 has 14 residues. V was shortened by 0 bases and J by 10 bases, with 15 bases between the two germline ends. Germline assignment: CDR1 ENHRY and CDR2 SYGVKD. The CDR3 sequence is CAISESGGMVGAFF. CDR3 nucleotide sequence: TGTGCCATCAGTGAGTCCGGGGGGATGGTAGGAGCTTTCTTT.

The CDR3 nucleotides are TGTGCCAGCAGCGGGGGAGGTAGACAGAAAGAGATTAACTATGGCTACACCTTC. This gives the protein CASSGGGRQKEINYGYTF. The chain combines TRBV9 with TRBJ1-2, with D possibly being TRBD1 (5 bases). In germline, CDR1 is SGDLS, CDR2 YYNGEE. Trimming cost V 3 bases and J 1 base, with 22 bases left between them. This CDR3 contains 18 residues.

The rearrangement joins TRBV19 to TRBJ2-3; D remains ambiguous. This CDR3 has 15 residues. V was cut by 1 base and J by 2 bases, with 10 bases left in between. Germline V CDR1 and CDR2: LNHDA, SQIVND (reference sequence). CDR3 coding DNA: TGTGCCAGTAGTATAGTTCACAAATCCACAGATACGCAGTATTTT. Translating gives CASSIVHKSTDTQYF.

V usage is TRBV18 and J usage is TRBJ2-6; maybe TRBD1 (6 bases). The V gene's germline CDR1 is KGHSH and CDR2 LQKENI. This CDR3 spans 17 amino acids. Trimming removed 2 bases at V and 0 bases at J, with 11 bases between. Here the CDR3 reads CASSPGQPFSGANVLTF. As DNA, the CDR3 is TGTGCCAGCTCACCAGGACAGCCCTTCTCTGGGGCCAACGTCCTGACTTTC.

CDR3 nucleotides: TGTGCCTCCCGATGGGTGGGCATAGATACGCAGTATTTT. It encodes CASRWVGIDTQYF. The J gene is TRBJ2-3, the V gene TRBV12-3 or TRBV12-4; no reliable D call. The CDR3 extends over 13 amino acids. V lost 11 bases and J 5 bases, leaving 17 bases between the germline ends.

CDR3 sequence reads: CASSRLAESYNEQFF. For the CDR3, the DNA is TGCGCCAGCAGCAGATTAGCGGAATCATACAATGAGCAGTTCTTC. The genes are TRBV5-1 and TRBJ2-1; TRBD2 is a possible D gene (6 bases). The length of the CDR3 is 15 residues. The V gene lost 4 bases and the J gene lost 4 bases, with 15 bases spanning the gap. CDR1 SGHRS and CDR2 YFSETQ come from the germline V gene.